This T cell receptor beta chain was identified during a study of blood T cell repertoires in COVID-19. Whole-study context: In each case, the material was cDNA or gDNA derived from T cells, B-cell-depleted T cells, or PBMCs.

In the study's own analysis: Reference gene primer amplification yielded estimated nucleated cell counts. Only in-frame clones appear in the TCRdb table, and some are missing; sequencing was by immunoSEQ multiplex PCR. V, J and clone size are taken as reported in that table, and D and trimming were inferred from the DNA itself. The table lists 250,000 or so clones, roughly 90% of them singletons. Cohorts were based on clinical histories the participants reported. Looked up from germline, CDR1 is WSHSY and CDR2 is SAAADI. This CDR3 is 16 amino acids long. V dropped 4 bases and J dropped 6; count of bases not matched to a gene: 10.

The sequenced material came from PBMCs or T cells enriched from blood (not recorded which). The J gene is TRBJ2-4, the V gene TRBV10-2; the match to TRBD1 covers 9 bases. The receptor was isolated from a woman aged 30 to 39 with acute COVID-19. CDR3 protein: CASSGLGPGQGNIQYF. In nucleotides, the CDR3 is TGCGCCAGCAGTGGCCTAGGTCCGGGACAGGGAAACATTCAGTACTTC.